The next 18 T cell receptor beta chains were all read from a single sample in a study of regulatory T cells in long-lasting Graves disease. With iRepertoire HTBI primers and Arm-PCR of CDR3 regions, TCR beta libraries were built. From the multiplex PCR reads, TCRdb called clonotypes with MiXCR, one entry per CDR3 protein. The sample has about 420,000 distinct CDR3 sequences; about 15% are singletons. As to time point: newly diagnosed GD, antithyroid drugs for less than 3 months. RNA from PBMCs was the source of the TCR library. This same sample was also taken into another study, of T cells in Graves' hyperthyroidism and ophthalmopathy.

Sequences were derived from peripheral blood mononuclear cells (PBMCs), sampled at new diagnosis, from a patient treated with antithyroid drugs. The receptors come from a woman aged 18 to 35 with Graves disease.

This chain uses TRBV4-1 with TRBJ1-2; D may be TRBD1 (6 bases). Germline V lookup: CDR1 MGHRA, CDR2 YSYEKL. CDR3 length equals 17 residues. V was cut by 3 bases and J by 0 bases, with 17 bases left in between. The CDR3 loop is CASSHGGGRRSNYGYTF. The CDR3, as DNA: TGCGCCAGCAGCCATGGGGGGGGCCGACGATCTAACTATGGCTACACCTTC.

This clonotype was detected ten times or more. The chain combines TRBV13 with TRBJ2-3; D not certain. Trimming stripped 5 bases from V and 0 bases from J, with 15 bases between. Germline V gene data show CDR1 as PRHDT and CDR2 as FYEKMQ (reference sequence). The CDR3 is 16 amino acids. The CDR3, as DNA: TGTGCCAGCAGCCTCAAGCCTGGAACTAGCACAGATACGCAGTATTTT. Translation gives CASSLKPGTSTDTQYF.

This clonotype was found many times. The chain recombines TRBV10-3 with TRBJ2-5; possible D gene TRBD2, 7 bases. The V gene lost 4 bases and the J gene lost 1 base, with 16 bases spanning the gap. Germline V gives CDR1 ENHRY, CDR2 SYGVKD. CDR3 length equals 16 residues. This CDR3 is CAISGGRESIQETQYF. The CDR3 nucleotides are TGTGCCATCAGTGGGGGGCGGGAGTCTATCCAAGAGACCCAGTACTTC.

As for this clonotype: This may come from a read error, since a much larger clone is one base off. The CDR3 protein is CASSYQPGNQPQHF. DNA for the CDR3: TGTGCCAGCAGTTACCAGCCCGGCAATCAGCCCCAGCATTTT. This chain connects TRBV28 to TRBJ1-5; no definite D call. V lost 4 bases to trimming and J lost 2 bases, with 9 bases between them. This CDR3 has 14 amino acids. Germline-derived CDR1 and CDR2 are MDHEN and SYDVKM.

This clonotype has only a few counts. The J gene is TRBJ2-7, the V gene TRBV5-4; D is possibly TRBD1 or TRBD2 (6 bases each). V lost 4 bases and J 5 bases, leaving 16 bases between the germline ends. The CDR3 covers 14 residues. Looked up from germline, CDR1 is SGHNT and CDR2 is YYREEE (reference sequence). The CDR3 loop reads CASSPWQGRNEQYF. CDR3 nucleotides: TGTGCCAGCAGCCCATGGCAGGGGAGGAACGAGCAGTACTTC.

In its sample, this clonotype was seen many times. This chain uses TRBV5-1 with TRBJ2-1; tentative D call: TRBD2 (6 bases). Trimming cost V 0 bases and J 5 bases, with 12 bases left between them. This CDR3 is 15 amino acids long. Germline lookup yields CDR1 SGHRS and CDR2 YFSETQ. CDR3 in amino acids: CASSLDLARNNEQFF. The CDR3 DNA follows: TGCGCCAGCAGCTTGGATCTAGCGAGAAACAATGAGCAGTTCTTC.

The chain combines TRBV9 with TRBJ1-1; D gene ambiguous. CDR3 length: 14 amino acids. The V end was cut by 3 bases, the J end by 6 bases, with 15 bases between. Germline V gene lookup returns CDR1 SGDLS and CDR2 YYNGEE. The CDR3 sequence: CASSASDQRPEAFF. The CDR3 coding sequence is TGTGCCAGCAGCGCCTCCGATCAGAGACCTGAAGCTTTCTTT.

The sample holds many counts of this clonotype. CDR3 bases: TGTGCCAGCAGCCAAGAAGTCTTTCCCTCCTACGAGCAGTACTTC. Translating gives CASSQEVFPSYEQYF. The chain joins TRBV3-1 to TRBJ2-7; no definite D call. V was trimmed by 0 bases and J by 0 bases, leaving 9 bases between them. Per germline, CDR1 LGHDT and CDR2 YNNKEL (reference sequence). CDR3 length equals 15 residues.

At least ten counts were recorded for this clonotype. V and J are TRBV7-2 and TRBJ2-1; no firm D call. V dropped 6 bases and J dropped 6 bases, with 6 bases sitting between them. This CDR3 is built from 11 residues. Per germline, CDR1 SGHTA and CDR2 FQGNSA. CDR3 nucleotide sequence: TGTGCCAGCAGTACGTCCAATGAGCAGTTCTTC. Translation: CASSTSNEQFF.

The table lists this clonotype with many counts. The chain employs TRBV20-1 and TRBJ2-5; TRBD1 matches 8 bases. The CDR3 is 15 amino acids. J lost 2 bases, V lost 1 base, and 6 bases had no gene match. Looked up from germline, CDR1 is DFQATT and CDR2 is SNEGSKA (reference sequence). As DNA, the CDR3 is TGCAGTGCTAGAGTTCAGGGGGCTATTCAAGAGACCCAGTACTTC. This sequence encodes CSARVQGAIQETQYF.

The chain recombines TRBV6-2 or TRBV6-3 with TRBJ2-1; D is possibly TRBD1 or TRBD2 (6 bases each). V was cut by 0 bases and J by 10 bases, with 16 bases left in between. This CDR3 contains 15 residues. The germline V gene has CDR1 MNHEY and CDR2 SVGEGT. The CDR3 region is CASSYSGGDIGEQFF. CDR3 coding DNA: TGTGCCAGCAGTTACTCGGGGGGCGACATCGGGGAGCAGTTCTTC.

This clonotype was recorded many times. The chain has TRBV11-1 and TRBJ2-3; D is possibly TRBD1 or TRBD2 (5 bases each). CDR3 length: 13 amino acids. V was pared by 8 bases and J by 2 bases, with 11 bases between. Germline V gives CDR1 SGHAT, CDR2 FQDESV (reference sequence). DNA for the CDR3: TGTGCCAGCGCACGGGGCAACACAGATACGCAGTATTTT. It translates to CASARGNTDTQYF.

This clonotype has at least ten counts. This chain connects TRBV3-1 to TRBJ1-6, with 8 bases fitting TRBD1. CDR3 length: 14 residues. Germline V lookup: CDR1 LGHDT, CDR2 YNNKEL (reference sequence). V dropped 4 bases and J dropped 7; count of bases not matched to a gene: 3. Written as DNA, the CDR3 is TGTGCCAGCAGCCCACAGGGGGAGAATTCACCCCTCCACTTT. Its protein is CASSPQGENSPLHF.

This clonotype was seen a few times. The V call is TRBV28, the J call TRBJ1-5, with a weak D call TRBD1 (6 bases). The CDR3 contains 17 residues. Germline CDR1 is MDHEN and CDR2 is SYDVKM. The V and J ends lost 6 bases and 2 bases respectively, with 20 bases between them. This CDR3 reads CASSRPLGGRGNQPQHF. The CDR3 region has the DNA TGTGCCAGCAGCCGTCCGTTGGGGGGGCGCGGCAATCAGCCCCAGCATTTT.

The genes are TRBV2 and TRBJ2-3, with a weak D call TRBD1 (6 bases). The CDR3 length is 14 residues. CDR1 is SNHLY, CDR2 FYNNEI, per germline. The V end lost 3 bases, the J end lost 4 bases, and 11 bases lay between the germline ends. The CDR3: CASSEQGRADTQYF. The CDR3 DNA reads as TGTGCCAGCAGTGAGCAGGGGCGCGCAGATACGCAGTATTTT. Complete variable domain (other parts from reference TRBV2 and TRBJ2-3): EPEVTQTPSHQVTQMGQEVILRCVPISNHLYFYWYRQILGQKVEFLVSFYNNEISEKSEIFDDQFSVERPDGSNFTLKIRSTKLEDSAMYFCASSEQGRADTQYFGPGTRLTVL.

The chain uses TRBV3-1 and TRBJ2-2; 10 bases agree with TRBD2. The CDR3 is made up of 15 amino acids. V was pared by 8 bases and J by 2 bases, with 5 bases of the junction left unmatched. Germline CDR1 is LGHDT and CDR2 is YNNKEL (reference sequence). The CDR3 DNA reads as TGTGCCAGCGGTCGGACTAGCGGAAACACCGGGGAGCTGTTTTTT. It encodes CASGRTSGNTGELFF.

This clonotype was counted between two and nine times. This rearrangement joins TRBV20-1 to TRBJ2-7, with unresolved D. CDR1 is DFQATT and CDR2 is SNEGSKA in the germline V gene (reference sequence). The length of the CDR3 is 15 residues. V gave up 7 bases and J gave up 3 bases, with 22 bases separating them. The CDR3 spells CSVMAGPAPRYEQYF. The CDR3 DNA reads TGCAGTGTAATGGCTGGACCAGCCCCCCGCTACGAGCAGTACTTC.

CDR3 residues: CASSQRSLSSYNEQFF. DNA of the CDR3: TGTGCCAGCAGTCAAAGATCCTTAAGCTCCTACAATGAGCAGTTCTTC. The rearrangement uses TRBV7-2 and TRBJ2-1; D gene uncertain. The length of the CDR3 is 16 residues. Trimming took off 6 bases at V and 0 bases at J, with 15 bases between the two ends. Germline V gene sequence: CDR1 SGHTA, CDR2 FQGNSA.